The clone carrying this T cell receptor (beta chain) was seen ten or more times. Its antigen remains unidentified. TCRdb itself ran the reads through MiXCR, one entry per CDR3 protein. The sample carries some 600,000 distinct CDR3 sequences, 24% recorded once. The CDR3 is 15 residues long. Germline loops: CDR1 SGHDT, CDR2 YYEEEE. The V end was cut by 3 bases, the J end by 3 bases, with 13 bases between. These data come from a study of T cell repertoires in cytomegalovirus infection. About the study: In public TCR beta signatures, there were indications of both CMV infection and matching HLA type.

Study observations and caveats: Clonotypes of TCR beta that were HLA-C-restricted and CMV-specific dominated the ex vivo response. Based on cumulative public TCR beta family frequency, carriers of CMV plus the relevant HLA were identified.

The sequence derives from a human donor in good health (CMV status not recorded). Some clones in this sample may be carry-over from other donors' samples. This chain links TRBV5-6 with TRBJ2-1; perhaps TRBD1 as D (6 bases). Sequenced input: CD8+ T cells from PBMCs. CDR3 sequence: CASSSEDRLYNEQFF. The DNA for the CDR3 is TGTGCCAGCAGCTCGGAGGACAGACTCTACAATGAGCAGTTCTTC.